The 23 T cell receptor beta chains below were found in one sample sequenced in a study of blood T cell repertoires in COVID-19. Produced via immunoSEQ multiplex PCR; TCRdb's table is partial and in-frame only. The sample has a few hundred thousand clones, around 90% seen once; the top ten hold about 0.57%. Specimen: PBMCs or T cells enriched from blood (not recorded which). These receptors were collected from a young man who had recovered from COVID-19.

V gene TRBV7-9 combines with J gene TRBJ1-5, with 9 nucleotides matching TRBD1. The CDR3 is made up of 14 amino acids. V was pared by 8 bases and J by 5 bases, with 7 bases of the junction left unmatched. Germline V gene sequence: CDR1 SEHNR, CDR2 FQNEAQ (reference sequence). In nucleotides, the CDR3 is TGTGCCAGCTCCGGGACAGGGTTCCATCAGCCCCAGCATTTT. Protein: CASSGTGFHQPQHF.

The chain employs TRBV7-6 and TRBJ1-3; D not resolved. The CDR3 covers 17 residues. V shed 1 base and J shed 0 bases, with 13 bases lying between them. The germline CDR1 and CDR2 sequences are SGHVS and FNYEAQ. Here the CDR3 reads CASSLDYYYSSGNTIYF. For the CDR3, the DNA is TGTGCCAGCAGCTTAGATTATTATTACAGCTCTGGAAACACCATATATTTT. The whole variable domain, filled in from reference TRBV7-6 and TRBJ1-3, reads GAGVSQSPRYKVTKRGQDVALRCDPISGHVSLYWYRQALGQGPEFLTYFNYEAQQDKSGLPNDRFSAERPEGSISTLTIQRTEQRDSAMYRCASSLDYYYSSGNTIYFGEGSWLTVV.

This chain joins TRBV20-1 and TRBJ1-1, with D unresolved. Trimming removed 3 bases at V and 7 bases at J, with 9 bases between. Germline V gene sequence: CDR1 DFQATT, CDR2 SNEGSKA (reference sequence). The CDR3 consists of 11 residues. Here the CDR3 DNA reads TGCAGTGCTAGGACGGCGGTTGAAGCTTTCTTT. It codes for CSARTAVEAFF.

This clone was seen just once. The rearrangement links TRBV9 to TRBJ2-7; 7 positions agree with TRBD1. V was clipped by 3 bases and J by 5 bases; unmatched bases: 5. The CDR3 consists of 13 residues. Germline V gene sequence: CDR1 SGDLS, CDR2 YYNGEE. The CDR3 sequence is CASSESDRDEQYF. The DNA of the CDR3 is TGTGCCAGCAGCGAGTCTGACAGGGACGAGCAGTACTTC.

The chain joins TRBV11-2 to TRBJ1-1, with 8 bases identical to TRBD1. The junction had 5 bases not matched to a gene; V was cut back by 3 bases and J by 5 bases. This CDR3 spans 14 amino acids. From germline, CDR1 is SGHAT and CDR2 FQNNGV. CDR3: CASSFQGAVTEAFF. The CDR3 DNA is TGTGCCAGCAGCTTCCAGGGGGCTGTGACTGAAGCTTTCTTT.

The chain is built from TRBV11-2 and TRBJ1-4; D uncertain. Trimming shortened V by 5 bases and J by 0 bases, and 10 bases separated the two germline ends. This CDR3 region has 15 residues. Germline V gene data show CDR1 as SGHAT and CDR2 as FQNNGV. CDR3 region: CASSGGVSTNEKLFF. The CDR3 DNA follows: TGTGCCAGCAGCGGAGGAGTTTCAACTAATGAAAAACTGTTTTTT.

This clone has a handful of counts. The chain couples TRBV19 to TRBJ1-5; 7 nucleotides agree with TRBD1. The CDR3 spans 14 residues. V was clipped by 7 bases and J by 6 bases; unmatched bases: 9. Germline CDR1 reads LNHDA; CDR2 reads SQIVND (reference sequence). The CDR3 DNA sequence: TGTGCCAGTACCGAGGGGGCTCGTTTTCAGCCCCAGCATTTT. Translation gives CASTEGARFQPQHF.

A single count supports this clone. This chain joins TRBV14 and TRBJ1-1; 7 positions match TRBD1. Germline V gene lookup returns CDR1 SGHDN and CDR2 FVKESK. The CDR3 loop spans 15 amino acids. V trimming: 4 bases; J trimming: 0 bases; junction bases outside the gene matches: 5. DNA for the CDR3: TGTGCCAGCAGCCGAATGACAGGGATGAACACTGAAGCTTTCTTT. Its translation: CASSRMTGMNTEAFF.

The J gene is TRBJ2-3, the V gene TRBV15; tentative D call: TRBD1 (6 bases). The CDR3 loop spans 14 amino acids. Deletions cut 2 bases from V and 9 bases from J, with 15 bases between. From germline, CDR1 is LNHNV and CDR2 YYDKDF (reference sequence). CDR3: CATSRSTGFETQYF. The CDR3 DNA follows: TGTGCCACCAGCAGATCCACAGGGTTTGAAACGCAGTATTTT.

The chain uses TRBV4-1 and TRBJ1-6; 11 nucleotides line up with TRBD1. Germline assignment: CDR1 MGHRA and CDR2 YSYEKL. The CDR3 sequence is 15 residues long. V shed 2 bases and J 11 bases; nucleotides not matched to a gene: 5. CDR3 loop: CASSQPGQGVPPLHF. The CDR3 coding sequence is TGCGCCAGCAGCCAACCGGGACAGGGGGTTCCACCCCTCCACTTT.

As concerns this clone: Other DNA sequences in this sample translate to the same CDR3. The V call is TRBV29-1, the J call TRBJ1-2; 7 bases map to TRBD1. V lost 6 bases and J lost 5; bases outside the gene matches: 3. The CDR3 totals 11 residues. CDR1 SQVTM and CDR2 ANQGSEA come from the germline V gene. CDR3 coding DNA: TGCAGCGTGCGACAGGGATATGGCTACACCTTC. Translation gives CSVRQGYGYTF.

The gene calls are TRBV5-1 and TRBJ2-3, with 9 bases that match TRBD1. V trimming: 6 bases; J trimming: 0 bases; junction bases outside the gene matches: 14. CDR3 length equals 18 residues. CDR1 SGHRS and CDR2 YFSETQ come from the germline V gene. The DNA of the CDR3 is TGCGCCAGCAAGACCTTCGGGACAGGGCCCCTTAGCACAGATACGCAGTATTTT. Translation: CASKTFGTGPLSTDTQYF.

The V gene is TRBV5-1, the J gene TRBJ2-3, with 8 nucleotides matching TRBD1. Trimming at V came to 1 base and at J to 2 bases, leaving 3 bases not matched to a gene. CDR1 is SGHRS, CDR2 YFSETQ, per germline. The CDR3 contains 15 residues. CDR3 bases: TGCGCCAGCAGCTTGCCGACAGGGGCCACAGATACGCAGTATTTT. Its translation: CASSLPTGATDTQYF.

This chain links TRBV5-6 with TRBJ1-1, with TRBD1 as a possible D gene (6 bases). With 3 bases removed from V and 9 bases from J, the gap between germline ends came to 18 bases. The CDR3 has 14 amino acids. Germline CDR1 SGHDT, CDR2 YYEEEE. The CDR3 sequence is CASSYIRQVEKAFF. The CDR3 nucleotides are TGTGCCAGCAGCTATATTAGACAGGTCGAAAAAGCTTTCTTT. Together with reference TRBV5-6 and TRBJ1-1, the CDR3 gives the full variable domain: DAGVTQSPTHLIKTRGQQVTLRCSPKSGHDTVSWYQQALGQGPQFIFQYYEEEERQRGNFPDRFSGHQFPNYSSELNVNALLLGDSALYLCASSYIRQVEKAFFGQGTRLTVV.

The chain uses TRBV6-5 and TRBJ1-1; D remains ambiguous. V lost 6 bases to trimming and J lost 1 base, with 9 bases between them. The germline gives CDR1 MNHEY, CDR2 SVGAGI. The CDR3 runs to 13 residues. This chain's CDR3 is CASSPGRNTEAFF. CDR3 in DNA: TGTGCCAGCAGCCCAGGAAGGAACACTGAAGCTTTCTTT.

The genes are TRBV10-3 and TRBJ2-7, with a weak D call TRBD1 (6 bases). Deletions cut 6 bases from V and 0 bases from J, with 9 bases between. The CDR3 is made up of 13 amino acids. CDR1 ENHRY and CDR2 SYGVKD come from the germline V gene. The CDR3 nucleotides read TGTGCCATCAGCCAGGACAGCTCCTACGAGCAGTACTTC. Translating it yields CAISQDSSYEQYF.

The chain uses TRBV2 and TRBJ1-5; 7 bases agree with TRBD1. V was clipped by 4 bases and J by 6 bases; unmatched bases: 6. Germline CDR1 SNHLY, CDR2 FYNNEI. The CDR3 runs 14 residues. CDR3 nucleotide sequence: TGTGCCAGCAGTGTGGGACAGCAACGTCAGCCCCAGCATTTT. Its protein product is CASSVGQQRQPQHF.

CDR3: CASSLVGASGNTIYF. DNA for the CDR3: TGTGCCAGCAGCTTAGTCGGAGCCTCTGGAAACACCATATATTTT. This chain joins TRBV7-9 and TRBJ1-3; no firm D call. Trimming took 1 base from V and 0 from J, leaving 7 bases between them. The CDR3 has 15 amino acids. From germline, CDR1 is SEHNR and CDR2 FQNEAQ (reference sequence).

The chain recombines TRBV29-1 with TRBJ2-3; TRBD1 agrees at 8 bases. This CDR3 is built from 13 residues. Germline V CDR1 and CDR2: SQVTM, ANQGSEA. Trimming removed 7 bases from V and 3 bases from J; junction bases left unmatched: 6. CDR3 nucleotide sequence: TGCAGCGCCAGACAGGGGTCGACAGATACGCAGTATTTT. Its translation is CSARQGSTDTQYF.

The table lists this clone with a count of one. CDR3 sequence: CASSGLQGLNQPQHF. CDR3 nucleotides: TGTGCCAGCTCAGGGCTACAGGGGTTAAATCAGCCCCAGCATTTT. The chain recombines TRBV18 with TRBJ1-5; TRBD1 agrees at 7 bases. Germline CDR1 is KGHSH and CDR2 is LQKENI. With 5 bases clipped from V and 4 bases from J, the junction kept 8 bases outside the gene matches. This CDR3 comprises 15 residues.

V usage is TRBV6-5 and J usage is TRBJ1-4, with 9 positions matching TRBD1. This CDR3 spans 14 amino acids. Germline V gene data show CDR1 as MNHEY and CDR2 as SVGAGI. V dropped 5 bases and J dropped 8; count of bases not matched to a gene: 6. CDR3 nucleotides: TGTGCCAGCAGTCCCCGGGACAGGGACGAAAAACTGTTTTTT. It is translated as CASSPRDRDEKLFF.

The sample holds one count of this clone. The chain uses TRBV2 and TRBJ2-5; 7 bases are shared with TRBD1. CDR3 length: 15 residues. CDR1 and CDR2 (germline): SNHLY, FYNNEI. Trimming at V came to 4 bases and at J to 2 bases, leaving 7 bases not matched to a gene. The chain's CDR3 is CASSVRQGRQETQYF. In DNA form, the CDR3 reads TGTGCCAGCAGTGTGCGACAGGGACGTCAAGAGACCCAGTACTTC.

The V call is TRBV11-2, the J call TRBJ2-4; TRBD1 might be the D (6 bases). There are 17 residues in the CDR3. Between the trimmed V and J ends, which lost 4 bases and 0 bases, there was a span of 16 bases. Germline values: CDR1 SGHAT, CDR2 FQNNGV. The CDR3 nucleotides are TGTGCCAGCAGCTACCGACCCGGGACAATAGCCAAAAACATTCAGTACTTC. It codes for CASSYRPGTIAKNIQYF.